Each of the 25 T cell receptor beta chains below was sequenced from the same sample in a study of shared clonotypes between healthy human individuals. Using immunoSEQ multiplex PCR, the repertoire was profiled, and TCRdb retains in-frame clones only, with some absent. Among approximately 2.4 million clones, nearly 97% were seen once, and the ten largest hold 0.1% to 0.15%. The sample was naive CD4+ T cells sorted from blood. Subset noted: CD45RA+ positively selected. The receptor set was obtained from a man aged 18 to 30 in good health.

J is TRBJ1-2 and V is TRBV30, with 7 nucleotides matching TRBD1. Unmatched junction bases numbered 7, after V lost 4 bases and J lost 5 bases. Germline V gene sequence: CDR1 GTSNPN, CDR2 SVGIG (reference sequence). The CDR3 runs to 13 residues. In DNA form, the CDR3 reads TGTGCCTGGACTCAGACAGGGAAGTATGGCTACACCTTC. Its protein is CAWTQTGKYGYTF. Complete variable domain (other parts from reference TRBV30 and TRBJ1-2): SQTIHQWPATLVQPVGSPLSLECTVEGTSNPNLYWYRQAAGRGLQLLFYSVGIGQISSEVPQNLSASRPQDRQFILSSKKLLLSDSGFYLCAWTQTGKYGYTFGSGTRLTVV.

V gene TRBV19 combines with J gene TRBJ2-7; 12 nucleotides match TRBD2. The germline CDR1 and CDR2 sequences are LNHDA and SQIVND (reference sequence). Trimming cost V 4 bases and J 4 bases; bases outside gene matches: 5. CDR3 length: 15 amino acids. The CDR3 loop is CASSTTSGGSYEQYF. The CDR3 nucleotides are TGTGCCAGTAGTACAACTAGCGGGGGGTCTTACGAGCAGTACTTC.

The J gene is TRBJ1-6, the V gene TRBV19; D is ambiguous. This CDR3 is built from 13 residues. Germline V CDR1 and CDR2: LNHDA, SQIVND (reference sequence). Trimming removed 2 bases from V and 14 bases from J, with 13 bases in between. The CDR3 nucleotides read TGTGCCAGTAGTATAATGAAGGAATCGTCCCTCCACTTT. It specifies CASSIMKESSLHF. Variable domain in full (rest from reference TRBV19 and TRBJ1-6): DGGITQSPKYLFRKEGQNVTLSCEQNLNHDAMYWYRQDPGQGLRLIYYSQIVNDFQKGDIAEGYSVSREKKESFPLTVTSAQKNPTAFYLCASSIMKESSLHFGNGTRLTVT.

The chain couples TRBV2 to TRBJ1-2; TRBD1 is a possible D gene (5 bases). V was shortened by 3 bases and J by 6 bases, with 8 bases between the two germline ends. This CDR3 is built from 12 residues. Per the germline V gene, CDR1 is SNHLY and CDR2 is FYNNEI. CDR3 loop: CASSEDTDGYTF. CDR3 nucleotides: TGTGCCAGCAGTGAGGACACGGATGGCTACACCTTC. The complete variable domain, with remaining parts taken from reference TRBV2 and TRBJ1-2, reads EPEVTQTPSHQVTQMGQEVILRCVPISNHLYFYWYRQILGQKVEFLVSFYNNEISEKSEIFDDQFSVERPDGSNFTLKIRSTKLEDSAMYFCASSEDTDGYTFGSGTRLTVV.

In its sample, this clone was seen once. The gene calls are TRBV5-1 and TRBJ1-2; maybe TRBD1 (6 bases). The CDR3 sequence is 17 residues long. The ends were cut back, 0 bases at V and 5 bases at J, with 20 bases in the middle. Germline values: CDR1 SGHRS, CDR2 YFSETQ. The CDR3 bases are TGCGCCAGCAGCTTGGCACCAGGGGATCTGGCCGGTTATGGCTACACCTTC. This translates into CASSLAPGDLAGYGYTF.

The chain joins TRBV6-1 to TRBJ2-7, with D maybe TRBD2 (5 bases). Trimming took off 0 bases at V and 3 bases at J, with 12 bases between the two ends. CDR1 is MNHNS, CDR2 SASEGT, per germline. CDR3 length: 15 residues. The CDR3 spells CASSEAEGTLYEQYF. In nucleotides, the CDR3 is TGTGCCAGCAGTGAAGCAGAGGGAACGCTCTACGAGCAGTACTTC.

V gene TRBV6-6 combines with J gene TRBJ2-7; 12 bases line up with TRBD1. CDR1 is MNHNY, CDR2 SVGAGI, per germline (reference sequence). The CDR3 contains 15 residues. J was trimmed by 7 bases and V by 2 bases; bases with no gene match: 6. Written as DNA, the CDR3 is TGTGCCAGCAGTTACAGGGGACAGGGGGCAGGGGAGCAGTACTTC. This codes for CASSYRGQGAGEQYF.

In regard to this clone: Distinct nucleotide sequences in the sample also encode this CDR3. DNA for the CDR3: TGCGCCAGCAGCCCAGGGACAGGGATCTCCTACGAGCAGTACTTC. Amino acid sequence: CASSPGTGISYEQYF. The chain carries TRBV5-1 and TRBJ2-7; TRBD1 matches at 9 bases. From germline, CDR1 is SGHRS and CDR2 YFSETQ. J lost 0 bases, V lost 4 bases, and 5 bases had no gene match. This CDR3 comprises 15 residues. Filled out from reference TRBV5-1 and TRBJ2-7, the complete variable domain reads KAGVTQTPRYLIKTRGQQVTLSCSPISGHRSVSWYQQTPGQGLQFLFEYFSETQRNKGNFPGRFSGRQFSNSRSEMNVSTLELGDSALYLCASSPGTGISYEQYFGPGTRLTVT.

CDR3 in DNA: TGCGCCAGCAGCTTGGCCGAAGGGCAAGAGACCCAGTACTTC. Amino acid sequence: CASSLAEGQETQYF. The chain couples TRBV5-1 to TRBJ2-5, with D hard to call. Trimming removed 0 bases from V and 2 bases from J, with 8 bases in between. CDR1 SGHRS and CDR2 YFSETQ come from the germline V gene. The CDR3 contains 14 residues.

CDR3 amino acids: CASMRERHSNEKLFF. Written as DNA, the CDR3 is TGTGCCAGCATGAGGGAGAGACATTCTAATGAAAAACTGTTTTTT. The chain combines TRBV7-9 with TRBJ1-4; no firm D call. Germline V gene lookup returns CDR1 SEHNR and CDR2 FQNEAQ (reference sequence). This CDR3 has 15 residues. Trimming removed 7 bases from V and 3 bases from J, with 15 bases in between.

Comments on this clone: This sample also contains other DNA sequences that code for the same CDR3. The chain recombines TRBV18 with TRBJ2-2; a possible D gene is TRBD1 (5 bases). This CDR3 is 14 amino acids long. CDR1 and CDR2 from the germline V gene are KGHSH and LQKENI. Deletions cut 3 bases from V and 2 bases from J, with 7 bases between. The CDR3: CASSPDRNTGELFF. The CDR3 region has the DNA TGTGCCAGCTCACCCGACAGAAACACCGGGGAGCTGTTTTTT.

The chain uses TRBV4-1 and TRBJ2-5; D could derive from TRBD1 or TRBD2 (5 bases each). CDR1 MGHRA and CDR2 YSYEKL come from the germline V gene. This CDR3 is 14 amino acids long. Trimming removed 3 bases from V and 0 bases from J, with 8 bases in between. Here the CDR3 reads CASSHPGHQETQYF. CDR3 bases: TGCGCCAGCAGCCACCCGGGACACCAAGAGACCCAGTACTTC.

Here the CDR3 DNA reads TGCGCCAGCAGCCAAGAGCTCTCCCTCCCGGGCACTGAAGCTTTCTTT. Its protein is CASSQELSLPGTEAFF. J is TRBJ1-1 and V is TRBV4-1; D is uncertain. The germline V gene encodes CDR1 MGHRA and CDR2 YSYEKL. The V end lost 0 bases, the J end lost 4 bases, and 15 bases lay between the germline ends. The CDR3 is made up of 16 amino acids.

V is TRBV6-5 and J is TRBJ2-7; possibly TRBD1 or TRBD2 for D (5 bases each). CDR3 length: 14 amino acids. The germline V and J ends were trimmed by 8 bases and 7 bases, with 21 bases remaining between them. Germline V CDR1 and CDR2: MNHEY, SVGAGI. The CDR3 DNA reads TGTGCCAGCTGGCGGGCAGGGAGCAAGTTTGAGCAGTACTTC. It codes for CASWRAGSKFEQYF.

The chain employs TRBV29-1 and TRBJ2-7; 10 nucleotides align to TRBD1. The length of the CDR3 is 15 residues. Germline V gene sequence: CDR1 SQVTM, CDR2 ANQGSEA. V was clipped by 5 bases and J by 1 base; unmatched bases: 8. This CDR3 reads CSVLEGTGESYEQYF. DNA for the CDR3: TGCAGCGTTCTAGAGGGGACAGGGGAATCCTACGAGCAGTACTTC.

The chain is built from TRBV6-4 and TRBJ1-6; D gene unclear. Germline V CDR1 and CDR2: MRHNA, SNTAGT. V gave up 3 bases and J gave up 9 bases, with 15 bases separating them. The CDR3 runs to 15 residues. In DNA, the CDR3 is TGTGCCAGCAGTGAGACGACGGGGTATGCTTCACCCCTCCACTTT. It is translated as CASSETTGYASPLHF.

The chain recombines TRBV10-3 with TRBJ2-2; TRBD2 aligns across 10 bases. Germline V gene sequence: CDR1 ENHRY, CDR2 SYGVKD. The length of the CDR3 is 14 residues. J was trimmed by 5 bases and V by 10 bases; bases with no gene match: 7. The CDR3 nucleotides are TGTGCCACCATAGCGGGGGGCCATACCGGGGAGCTGTTTTTT. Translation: CATIAGGHTGELFF.

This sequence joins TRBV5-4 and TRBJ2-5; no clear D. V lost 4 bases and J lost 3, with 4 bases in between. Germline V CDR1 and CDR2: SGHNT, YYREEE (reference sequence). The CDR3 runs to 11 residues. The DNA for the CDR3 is TGTGCCAGCAGCACCGAAGAGACCCAGTACTTC. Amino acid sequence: CASSTEETQYF.

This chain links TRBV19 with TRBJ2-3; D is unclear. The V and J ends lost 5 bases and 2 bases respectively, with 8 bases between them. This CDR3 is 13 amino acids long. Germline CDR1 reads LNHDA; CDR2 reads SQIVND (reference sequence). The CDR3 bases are TGTGCCAGTAGTCCCGGGCCCACAGATACGCAGTATTTT. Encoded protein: CASSPGPTDTQYF.

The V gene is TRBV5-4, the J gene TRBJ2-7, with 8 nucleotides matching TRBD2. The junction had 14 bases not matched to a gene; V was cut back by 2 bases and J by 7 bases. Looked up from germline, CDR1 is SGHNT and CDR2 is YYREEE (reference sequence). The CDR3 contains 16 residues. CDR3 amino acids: CASSLVGGAPVSEQYF. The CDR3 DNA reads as TGTGCCAGCAGCTTAGTCGGGGGGGCCCCTGTGAGTGAGCAGTACTTC.

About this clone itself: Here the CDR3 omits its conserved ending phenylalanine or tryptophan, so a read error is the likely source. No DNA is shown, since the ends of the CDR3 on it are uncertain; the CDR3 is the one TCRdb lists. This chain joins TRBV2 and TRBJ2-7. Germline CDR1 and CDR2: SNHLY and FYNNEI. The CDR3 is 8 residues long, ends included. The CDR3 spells CTRPATPL.

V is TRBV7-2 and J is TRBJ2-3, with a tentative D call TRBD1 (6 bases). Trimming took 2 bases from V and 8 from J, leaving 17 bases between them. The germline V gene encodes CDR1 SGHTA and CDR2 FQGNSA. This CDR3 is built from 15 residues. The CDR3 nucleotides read TGTGCCAGCAGCTTAAGAGGGGGACCACAGATTACGCAGTATTTT. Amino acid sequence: CASSLRGGPQITQYF.

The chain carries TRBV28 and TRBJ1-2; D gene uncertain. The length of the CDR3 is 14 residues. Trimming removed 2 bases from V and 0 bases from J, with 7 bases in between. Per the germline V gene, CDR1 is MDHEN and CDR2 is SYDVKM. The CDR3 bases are TGTGCCAGCAGTTTAGTTGTCCCTAACTATGGCTACACCTTC. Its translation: CASSLVVPNYGYTF.

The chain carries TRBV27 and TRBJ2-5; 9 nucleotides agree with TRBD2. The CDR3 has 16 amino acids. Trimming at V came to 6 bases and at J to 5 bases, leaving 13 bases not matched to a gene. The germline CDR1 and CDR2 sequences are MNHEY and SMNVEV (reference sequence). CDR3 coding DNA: TGTGCCAGCAGAAAGAGGCGGGAGGGGAGCGAGGAGACCCAGTACTTC. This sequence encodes CASRKRREGSEETQYF.

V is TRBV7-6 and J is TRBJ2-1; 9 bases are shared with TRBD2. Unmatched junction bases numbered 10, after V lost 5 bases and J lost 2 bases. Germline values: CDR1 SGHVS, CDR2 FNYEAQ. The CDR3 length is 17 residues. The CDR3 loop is CASSLVAGERTYNEQFF. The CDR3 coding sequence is TGTGCCAGCAGCCTAGTAGCGGGAGAAAGGACCTACAATGAGCAGTTCTTC.